The 2 T cell receptor beta chains given below trace back to one sample, sequenced in a study of PD-1 blockade in classical Hodgkin lymphoma. Time point indicated: cycle 4 day 1 (C4D1), after less than 7 weeks of nivolumab. Patients all relapsed after autologous stem cell transplantation, and there was variation in brentuximab vedotin exposure. Magnetic negative selection served to purify CD4+ T cells out of PBMCs that had been thawed. Clones were read by immunoSEQ multiplex PCR, and TCRdb kept only the in-frame ones, dropping some. The sample carries around 18,000 clones, about 75% recorded once. The specimen was CD4+ T cells from blood, collected before the fourth cycle of nivolumab. Receptors originate from a human donor with classical Hodgkin lymphoma.

J is TRBJ1-3 and V is TRBV6-5; 9 nucleotides align to TRBD1. V shed 6 bases and J 4 bases; nucleotides not matched to a gene: 7. The germline V gene has CDR1 MNHEY and CDR2 SVGAGI. This CDR3 comprises 15 residues. CDR3: CASSPGTGKGNTIYF. The CDR3 DNA reads as TGTGCCAGCAGCCCCGGGACAGGGAAAGGAAACACCATATATTTT.

The V gene is TRBV2, the J gene TRBJ2-7, with 7 bases that match TRBD1. CDR1 is SNHLY, CDR2 FYNNEI, per germline. The CDR3 length is 14 residues. V shed 0 bases, J shed 8 bases, and the junction held 7 bases outside the gene matches. Written as DNA, the CDR3 is TGTGCCAGCAGTGAAGCGGGACAGCCAGCCAAGCAGTACTTC. The encoded protein is CASSEAGQPAKQYF.